Described below is a single T cell receptor (beta chain) sequence and its context. Its specificity is unknown. Trimming cost V 8 bases and J 5 bases; bases outside gene matches: 11. CDR1 and CDR2 from the germline V gene are SNHLY and FYNNEI. CDR3 length: 14 amino acids. This sample was taken from a study of OX40 agonist ivuxolimab in advanced cancers. Study-wide findings and caveats: Clonal expansion was seen in CD4+ and CD8+ blood T cells by week 6 at 0.1 to 3.0 mg/kg.

Using immunoSEQ multiplex PCR, the repertoire was profiled, and TCRdb retains in-frame clones only, with some absent. Among about 53,000 clones listed, around nine tenths were seen once. The chain carries TRBV2 and TRBJ2-7; TRBD1 matches at 8 bases. The receptor was isolated from an adult with an advanced solid tumor such as melanoma, head and neck, liver or kidney cancer. The material was CD4+ or CD8+ T cells sorted from blood, obtained in a trial of the OX40 agonist ivuxolimab. DNA for the CDR3: TGTGCCAGCGACGTCGGACAGGGATCCAACGAGCAGTACTTC. It yields the protein CASDVGQGSNEQYF.